A selection of T cell receptor beta chains follows, all from one sample in a study of molecular identifiers for immune sequencing clone quantification. In TCRdb, the PCR reads were re-called with MiXCR into one record per CDR3 protein. The data show more than 250,000 distinct CDR3 sequences, with about a fifth seen just once and under 0.95% held by the top ten. The source material was naive CD8+ T cells from blood, with Jurkat cell RNA spiked in. The receptor set was obtained from a human donor in good health. Some libraries in this study had Jurkat cell RNA spiked in. CDR3s include the opening cysteine and the closing phenylalanine or tryptophan. A D gene is named only where the DNA matches it firmly. Only some rows state a clone size, as once, few, many or a class for expanded clones.

>TRBV20-1|many|TRBJ1-1|TRBD1
CSALTGADTEAFF
TGCAGTGCTCTGACAGGGGCGGACACTGAAGCTTTCTTT
>TRBV11-2|NA|TRBJ2-7|TRBD1
CASRSTGGEYEQYF
TGTGCCAGCAGGAGCACAGGGGGCGAGTACGAGCAGTACTTC
>TRBV9|NA|TRBJ2-3|NA
CASSVVRETDTQYF
TGTGCCAGCAGCGTAGTGAGGGAAACAGATACGCAGTATTTT
>TRBV27|NA|TRBJ1-1|NA
CANSLSLRATEAFF
TGTGCCAACAGTTTATCTCTGAGGGCTACTGAAGCTTTCTTT
>TRBV2|many|TRBJ2-3|NA
CASTEGDPLSTDTQYF
TGTGCCAGCACCGAAGGGGACCCGCTAAGCACAGATACGCAGTATTTT
>TRBV20-1|many|TRBJ2-7|NA
CSARALPDYEQYF
TGCAGTGCTAGAGCCCTCCCGGACTACGAGCAGTACTTC
>TRBV2|many|TRBJ2-4|NA
CASRAGSNLAKNIQYF
TGTGCCAGCAGGGCCGGGAGCAACCTAGCCAAAAACATTCAGTACTTC
>TRBV6-5|many|TRBJ2-5|NA
CASSYSIGGPEEETQYF
TGTGCCAGCAGTTACTCGATCGGGGGCCCCGAGGAAGAGACCCAGTACTTC
>TRBV30|many|TRBJ2-1|NA
CAWSISRGEQFF
TGTGCCTGGAGTATTTCGAGAGGTGAGCAGTTCTTC
>TRBV6-2/TRBV6-3|few|TRBJ2-7|NA
CASSYLGRGSSYEQYF
TGTGCCAGCAGTTACCTCGGACGAGGAAGCTCCTACGAGCAGTACTTC
>TRBV6-6|many|TRBJ2-3|TRBD2
CASSYLKLAAPTDTQYF
TGTGCCAGCAGTTACCTGAAACTAGCGGCCCCCACAGATACGCAGTATTTT
>TRBV6-2/TRBV6-3|NA|TRBJ2-1|NA
CASSSWTGYNEQFF
TGTGCCAGCAGTTCGTGGACCGGTTACAATGAGCAGTTCTTC
>TRBV5-3|many|TRBJ1-5|NA
CARRRVVNQPQHF
TGTGCCAGAAGACGGGTCGTCAATCAGCCCCAGCATTTT